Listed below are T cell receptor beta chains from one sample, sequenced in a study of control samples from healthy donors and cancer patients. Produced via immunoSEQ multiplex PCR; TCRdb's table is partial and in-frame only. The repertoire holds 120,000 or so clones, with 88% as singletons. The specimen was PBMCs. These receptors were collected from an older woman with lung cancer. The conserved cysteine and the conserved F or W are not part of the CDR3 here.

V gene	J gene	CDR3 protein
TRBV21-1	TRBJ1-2	ASSNGRPLIANYGYT
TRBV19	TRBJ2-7	ASRGTSGRRYEQY
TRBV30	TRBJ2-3	ACGDMSTDTQY
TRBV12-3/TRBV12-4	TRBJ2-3	ASSSDRRDTQY
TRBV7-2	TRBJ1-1	ASSPRLNTEAF
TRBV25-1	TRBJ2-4	ASSEKTAGQTKNIQY
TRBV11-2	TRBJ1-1	ASSLAATGLTEAF
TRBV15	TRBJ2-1	ATSRDRSPFLNEQF
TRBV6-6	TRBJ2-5	ASSRVAGAIQETQY
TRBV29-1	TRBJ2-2	SVAWLRTGELF
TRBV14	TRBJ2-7	ASSLQVFPYEQY
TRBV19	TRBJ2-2	ASSIAWDRVGELF
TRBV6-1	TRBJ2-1	ASSVVGGLVSNEQF
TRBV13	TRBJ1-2	ASSAGQRANYGYT
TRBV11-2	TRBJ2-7	ASSLAPGPYEQY
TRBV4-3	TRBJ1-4	ASSQDRGLNEKLF
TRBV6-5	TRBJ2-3	ASSNRDLRDTQY
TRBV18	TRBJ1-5	ASSTGGASNQPQH
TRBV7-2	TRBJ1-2	ASSPDIYGYT
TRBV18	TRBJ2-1	ASSPGRVREAEQF
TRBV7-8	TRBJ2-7	ASSLATSRYEQY
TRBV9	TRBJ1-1	ASSDLIGGTEAF
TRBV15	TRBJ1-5	ATSRDFTGTGGGNQPQH
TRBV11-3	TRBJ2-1	ASSLVAIAGGPWNEQF
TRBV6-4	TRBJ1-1	ASSVDRGNTEAF
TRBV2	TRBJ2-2	ATGGDGNGELF
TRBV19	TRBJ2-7	ASSMMGNEQY
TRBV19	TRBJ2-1	ASTPSGGRWGEQF
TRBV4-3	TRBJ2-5	ASSPHVQAQY
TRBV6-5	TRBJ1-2	ASSLRAGVSYT
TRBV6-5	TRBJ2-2	ASSYSTPNTGELF
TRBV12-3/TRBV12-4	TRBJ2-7	ASSRTVREQY
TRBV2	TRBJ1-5	ASSVQGANQPQH
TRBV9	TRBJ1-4	ASSVGASLNEKLF
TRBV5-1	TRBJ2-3	ASSLGTSGFLTDTQY
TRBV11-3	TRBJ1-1	ASSGRGNTEAF
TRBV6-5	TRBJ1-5	ASTPGQAGNQPQH
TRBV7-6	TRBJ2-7	ASSGGTPSLGEQY
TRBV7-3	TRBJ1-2	ASSPTGGLYGYT
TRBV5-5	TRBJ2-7	ASSPQRGTVSYEQY
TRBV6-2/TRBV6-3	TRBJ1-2	ASSYLQRAGGGYT
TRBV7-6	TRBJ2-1	ASNRVGGADNEQF
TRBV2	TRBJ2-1	ASSEALQWAASTIVGQF
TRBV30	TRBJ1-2	AWSVEAIFRQGGSNYGYT
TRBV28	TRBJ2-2	ASNSRVIAGRGDTGELF
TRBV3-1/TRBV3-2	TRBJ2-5	ASSPPGSAETQY
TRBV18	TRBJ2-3	ASSPREDTQY
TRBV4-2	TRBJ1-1	ASSQGGAMGGLLNTEAF
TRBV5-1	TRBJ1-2	ASRSDGLNYGYT
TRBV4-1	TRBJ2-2	ASSPALGGFTGELF